This is a list of T cell receptor beta chains from one sample in a study of T-cell reconstitution after alpha-beta-depleted transplantation in children. In TCRdb, the PCR reads were re-called with MiXCR into one record per CDR3 protein. In the table there are 300,000 or so distinct CDR3 sequences, more than 8% of which are singletons. Sequencing was performed on PBMCs from the stem cell graft donor, taken from the stem cell graft. The receptors were sampled from a human donor who donated a stem cell graft to a child with SCID. Each CDR3 is given with its conserved first and last residue. D genes are given only for firm matches. Size is stated for part of the rows, as once, few or many counts, or as a class when the clone is expanded.

>TRBV18|TRBJ1-1|NA|TRBD1
CASSRTGTGNTEAFF
TGTGCCAGCTCACGCACCGGGACAGGAAACACTGAAGCTTTCTTT
>TRBV19|TRBJ1-1|NA|NA
CASSIGGVQTEAFF
TGTGCCAGTAGTATCGGTGGGGTACAGACTGAAGCTTTCTTT
>TRBV7-9|TRBJ2-1|few|TRBD1
CASSPRDRDYNEQFF
TGTGCCAGCAGCCCCAGGGACAGAGACTACAATGAGCAGTTCTTC
>TRBV5-1|TRBJ2-1|many|NA
CASSSGTEGLNEQFF
TGCGCCAGCAGCTCCGGGACTGAGGGATTAAATGAGCAGTTCTTC
>TRBV3-1|TRBJ2-5|few|NA
CASSRGAAQETQYF
TGTGCCAGCAGCCGAGGAGCGGCACAAGAGACCCAGTACTTC
>TRBV2|TRBJ2-1|few|NA
CASSDLRDRGYNEQFF
TGTGCCAGCAGCGACTTACGGGACCGTGGCTACAATGAGCAGTTCTTC
>TRBV18|TRBJ1-6|few|TRBD1
CASSGQGNNSPLHF
TGTGCCAGCTCAGGACAGGGGAATAATTCACCCCTCCACTTT
>TRBV6-1|TRBJ2-7|NA|TRBD1
CASRGTGTATYEQYF
TGTGCCAGCAGGGGGACAGGGACAGCGACCTACGAGCAGTACTTC
>TRBV2|TRBJ1-6|few|NA
CASIGSSYNSPLHF
TGTGCCAGCATTGGGAGCTCCTATAATTCACCCCTCCACTTT
>TRBV7-2|TRBJ1-2|many|NA
CASSLEDRPNYGYTF
TGTGCCAGCAGCTTAGAGGACCGGCCTAACTATGGCTACACCTTC
>TRBV7-9|TRBJ1-2|NA|TRBD1
CASSPPTGATYGYTF
TGTGCCAGCAGCCCCCCCACAGGGGCAACCTATGGCTACACCTTC
>TRBV18|TRBJ2-5|NA|NA
CASSPECQETQYF
TGTGCCAGCTCACCAGAGTGCCAAGAGACCCAGTACTTC
>TRBV24-1|TRBJ1-4|many|TRBD1
CATSDQGAREKLFF
TGTGCCACCAGTGACCAGGGGGCTCGTGAAAAACTGTTTTTT
>TRBV5-1|TRBJ2-5|few|TRBD2
CASSSTSVGETQYF
TGCGCCAGCAGCTCCACTAGCGTAGGCGAGACCCAGTACTTC
>TRBV12-3/TRBV12-4|TRBJ2-3|few|NA
CASSLAGETDTQYF
TGTGCCAGCAGTTTAGCGGGGGAAACAGATACGCAGTATTTT
>TRBV21-1|TRBJ2-2|many|NA
CASSSWAGELFF
TGTGCCAGCAGTTCGTGGGCCGGGGAGCTGTTTTTT
>TRBV20-1|TRBJ1-2|few|NA
CSAREQLTSYGYTF
TGCAGTGCTAGAGAGCAGCTAACCTCCTATGGCTACACCTTC
>TRBV6-5|TRBJ2-5|NA|TRBD1
CASMTGKETQYF
TGTGCCAGCATGACAGGGAAAGAGACCCAGTACTTC
>TRBV7-9|TRBJ2-3|many|NA
CASSLKGSGTDTQYF
TGTGCCAGCAGCTTAAAAGGGTCTGGCACAGATACGCAGTATTTT
>TRBV6-5|TRBJ2-7|few|NA
CASSYLQGYEQYF
TGTGCCAGCAGTTACTTGCAGGGCTACGAGCAGTACTTC
>TRBV4-2|TRBJ2-7|NA|TRBD2
CASSQEPAGVTYEQYF
TGTGCCAGCAGCCAAGAGCCAGCGGGGGTTACCTACGAGCAGTACTTC
>TRBV12-3/TRBV12-4|TRBJ2-3|many|TRBD2
CASSLKSAGYTDTQYF
TGTGCCAGCAGCCTAAAATCAGCGGGGTACACAGATACGCAGTATTTT
>TRBV6-5|TRBJ2-1|NA|NA
CASSYSQGARNEQFF
TGTGCCAGCAGTTACTCGCAGGGCGCCCGGAATGAGCAGTTCTTC
>TRBV6-5|TRBJ2-7|NA|TRBD2
CASSSRGSGGTSYEQYF
TGTGCCAGCAGTTCCCGAGGTAGCGGGGGGACCTCCTACGAGCAGTACTTC
>TRBV20-1|TRBJ1-1|few|TRBD1
CSALAGGTEAFF
TGCAGTGCCCTAGCAGGGGGCACTGAAGCTTTCTTT
>TRBV10-3|TRBJ2-1|few|NA
CAIRTRWSDDTYNEQFF
TGTGCCATCAGAACACGATGGAGCGATGACACCTACAATGAGCAGTTCTTC
>TRBV5-1|TRBJ1-1|many|NA
CASSLIGGNTEAFF
TGCGCCAGCAGCCTCATCGGAGGGAACACTGAAGCTTTCTTT
>TRBV27|TRBJ2-2|few|NA
CASTLGSMLFTGELFF
TGTGCCAGCACCCTGGGATCGATGTTATTCACCGGGGAGCTGTTTTTT
>TRBV14|TRBJ2-2|few|NA
CASSRNRNPGELFF
TGTGCCAGCAGCCGTAACCGCAATCCCGGGGAGCTGTTTTTT
>TRBV12-3/TRBV12-4|TRBJ1-5|many|NA
CASSQQGRHQPQHF
TGTGCCAGCAGTCAACAGGGTCGGCATCAGCCCCAGCATTTT
>TRBV2|TRBJ2-7|few|TRBD1
CASSEAWPHRQGMAVGFF
TGTGCCAGCAGTGAAGCGTGGCCACATCGACAGGGTATGGCAGTTGGATTTTTC
>TRBV18|TRBJ2-3|NA|NA
CASSPPNLGTQYF
TGTGCCAGCTCACCCCCTAACTTAGGAACGCAGTATTTT
>TRBV7-9|TRBJ2-7|NA|NA
CASSPRDGTPYEQYF
TGTGCCAGCAGCCCTCGGGACGGAACCCCCTACGAGCAGTACTTC
>TRBV11-3|TRBJ2-3|many|NA
CASSPPLSDTQYF
TGTGCCAGCAGCCCCCCATTGTCAGATACGCAGTATTTT
>TRBV4-1|TRBJ1-3|few|NA
CASSQFVYRFSGPGNTIYF
TGCGCCAGCAGCCAATTCGTTTACAGGTTTTCGGGACCTGGAAACACCATATATTTT
>TRBV12-3/TRBV12-4|TRBJ2-2|few|TRBD2
CACPGGFTGELFF
TGTGCCTGCCCGGGAGGCTTCACCGGGGAGCTGTTTTTT
>TRBV6-1|TRBJ2-5|few|TRBD1
CASSTGVGQTQYF
TGTGCCAGCAGTACAGGGGTAGGACAGACCCAGTACTTC
>TRBV7-2|TRBJ2-7|NA|TRBD1
CASSSGTGRNEQYF
TGTGCCAGCAGCTCCGGGACAGGGCGCAACGAGCAGTACTTC
>TRBV5-1|TRBJ2-2|NA|NA
CASSWTDARGSNTGELFF
TGCGCCAGCAGCTGGACAGATGCGAGGGGTAGCAACACCGGGGAGCTGTTTTTT
>TRBV7-9|TRBJ2-2|NA|TRBD2
CASSLLAGKGTGELFF
TGTGCCAGCAGCCTACTAGCGGGGAAGGGCACCGGGGAGCTGTTTTTT
>TRBV6-2/TRBV6-3|TRBJ2-1|many|NA
CASRELRLNNEQFF
TGTGCCAGCAGAGAGCTGAGACTTAACAATGAGCAGTTCTTC
>TRBV9|TRBJ2-1|NA|NA
CASSPTGSRSYNEQFF
TGTGCCAGCAGCCCAACAGGTTCTCGCTCCTACAATGAGCAGTTCTTC
>TRBV7-9|TRBJ2-1|few|NA
CASSLVRADEQFF
TGTGCCAGCAGCTTAGTCAGGGCTGATGAGCAGTTCTTC